Listed here is a single T cell receptor (beta chain). The antigen remains unidentified. The sample belongs to a study of cytomegalovirus exposure and HLA in healthy donors. The study ran its PCR with 60 Vbeta and 13 Jbeta primers. The repertoire was sequenced with immunoSEQ multiplex PCR; TCRdb's copy has only in-frame clones and lacks some. The sample includes some 210,000 clones, around 80% of them seen just once. Notes on the study in general: Per published reports, the classifier diagnosed cytomegalovirus status with high specificity and sensitivity. Previously analyzed data showed that most TCR beta V segments were productive at a frequency of about 87% or about 30%. TCR sequences were mostly rare, though some public TCRs occurred in many donors. Researchers left out some V segments, among them TRBV6-2 and TRBV6-3, as indistinguishable.

Looked up from germline, CDR1 is SGDLS and CDR2 is YYNGEE. The CDR3 has 14 residues. The ends were cut back, 0 bases at V and 4 bases at J, with 10 bases in the middle. What was sequenced was PBMCs. The TCR originated in a male donor in good health and CMV-seronegative. The gene calls are TRBV9 and TRBJ1-1; D not certain. The DNA of the CDR3 is TGTGCCAGCAGCGTAGCTGCGGGTGGCACTGAAGCTTTCTTT. Its protein is CASSVAAGGTEAFF. Drawing the rest from reference TRBV9 and TRBJ1-1, the complete variable domain is DSGVTQTPKHLITATGQRVTLRCSPRSGDLSVYWYQQSLDQGLQFLIQYYNGEERAKGNILERFSAQQFPDLHSELNLSSLELGDSALYFCASSVAAGGTEAFFGQGTRLTVV.